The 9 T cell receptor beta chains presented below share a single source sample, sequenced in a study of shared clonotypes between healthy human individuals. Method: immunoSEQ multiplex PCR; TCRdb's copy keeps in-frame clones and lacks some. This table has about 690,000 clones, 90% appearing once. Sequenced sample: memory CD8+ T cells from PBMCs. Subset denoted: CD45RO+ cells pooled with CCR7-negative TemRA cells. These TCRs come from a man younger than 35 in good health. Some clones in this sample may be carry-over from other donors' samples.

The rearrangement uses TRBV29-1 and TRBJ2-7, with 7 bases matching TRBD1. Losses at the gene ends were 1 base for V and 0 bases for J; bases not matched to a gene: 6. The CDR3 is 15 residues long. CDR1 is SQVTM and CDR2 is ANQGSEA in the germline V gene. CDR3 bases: TGCAGCGTTGAAGGCTCGACAGGGATCTCCTACGAGCAGTACTTC. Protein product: CSVEGSTGISYEQYF.

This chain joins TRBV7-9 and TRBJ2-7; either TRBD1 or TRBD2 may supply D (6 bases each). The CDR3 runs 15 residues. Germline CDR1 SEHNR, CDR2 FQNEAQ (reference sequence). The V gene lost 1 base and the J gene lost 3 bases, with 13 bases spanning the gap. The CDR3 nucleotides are TGTGCCAGCAGCTTAGGGAGGGACATCCTCTACGAGCAGTACTTC. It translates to CASSLGRDILYEQYF.

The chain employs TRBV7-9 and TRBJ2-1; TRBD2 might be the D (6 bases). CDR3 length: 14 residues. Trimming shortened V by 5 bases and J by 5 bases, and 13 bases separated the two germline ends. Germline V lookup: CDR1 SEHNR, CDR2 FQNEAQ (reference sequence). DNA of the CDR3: TGTGCCAGCAGCCGCGGGACGCCAAACAATGAGCAGTTCTTC. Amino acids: CASSRGTPNNEQFF.

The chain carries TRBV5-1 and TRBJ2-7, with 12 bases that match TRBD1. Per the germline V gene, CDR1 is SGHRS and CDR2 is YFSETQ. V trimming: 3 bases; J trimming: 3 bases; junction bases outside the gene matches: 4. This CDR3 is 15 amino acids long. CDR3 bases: TGCGCCAGCAGCTCCCGGGACAGGGGGCTCTACGAGCAGTACTTC. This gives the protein CASSSRDRGLYEQYF.

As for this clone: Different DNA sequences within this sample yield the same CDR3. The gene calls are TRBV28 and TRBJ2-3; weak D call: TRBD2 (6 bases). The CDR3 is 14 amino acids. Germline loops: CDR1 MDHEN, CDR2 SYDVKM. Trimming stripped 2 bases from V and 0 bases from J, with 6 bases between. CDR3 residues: CASSLAGSTDTQYF. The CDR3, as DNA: TGTGCCAGCAGTTTAGCGGGAAGCACAGATACGCAGTATTTT.

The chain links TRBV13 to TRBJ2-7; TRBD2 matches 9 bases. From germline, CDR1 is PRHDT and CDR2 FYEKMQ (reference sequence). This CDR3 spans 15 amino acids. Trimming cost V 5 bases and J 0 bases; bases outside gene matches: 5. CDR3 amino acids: CASSQKREVSYEQYF. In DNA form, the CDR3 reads TGTGCCAGCAGCCAAAAGCGGGAGGTCTCCTACGAGCAGTACTTC.

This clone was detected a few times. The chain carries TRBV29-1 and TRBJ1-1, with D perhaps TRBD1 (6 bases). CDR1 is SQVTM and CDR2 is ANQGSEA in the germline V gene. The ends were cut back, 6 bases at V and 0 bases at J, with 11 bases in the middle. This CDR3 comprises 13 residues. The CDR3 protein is CSVRTALNTEAFF. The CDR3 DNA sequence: TGCAGCGTCCGGACAGCATTGAACACTGAAGCTTTCTTT.

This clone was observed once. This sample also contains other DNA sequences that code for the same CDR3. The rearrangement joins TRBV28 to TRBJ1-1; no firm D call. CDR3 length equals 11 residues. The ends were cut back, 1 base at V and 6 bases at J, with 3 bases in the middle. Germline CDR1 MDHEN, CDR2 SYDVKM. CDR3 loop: CASSLSAEAFF. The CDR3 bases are TGTGCCAGCAGTTTATCCGCTGAAGCTTTCTTT.

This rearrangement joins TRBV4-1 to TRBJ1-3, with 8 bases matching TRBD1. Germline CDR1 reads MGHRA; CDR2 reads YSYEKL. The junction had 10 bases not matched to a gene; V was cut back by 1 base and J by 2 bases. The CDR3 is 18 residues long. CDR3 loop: CASSQGWGQEETGNTIYF. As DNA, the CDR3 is TGCGCCAGCAGCCAAGGTTGGGGACAGGAGGAGACTGGAAACACCATATATTTT.